This T cell receptor beta chain was sequenced in a study of beta chain features in type 1 diabetes. Study in general: Summed over all samples, the examined sorted cells came to 90 million to 120 million.

The entirety of the isolated RNA underwent reverse transcription, so expressed TCRB transcripts were sequenced. Libraries were prepared by immunoSEQ multiplex PCR; TCRdb keeps only in-frame clonotypes and omits some of them. The table lists hundreds of thousands of clones, more than 12% of them singletons. This clone was counted only a few times. Its antigen is as yet unknown. Via CD45RO/CCR7/CD25/CD127/CD95/CD27, cells of the CD4+ naive, central memory, regulatory and stem cell-like memory subsets were sorted. The CDR3 has 13 residues. Germline V gives CDR1 SGHTA, CDR2 FQGNSA. Between the trimmed V and J ends, which lost 6 bases and 1 base, there was a span of 9 bases. Study-wide findings and caveats: TCRB CDR3s were moderately but significantly shorter in Type 1 diabetes patients in all four CD4+ subsets.

The rearrangement links TRBV7-2 to TRBJ2-5; D is undetermined. The clonotype originates from a man between 18 and 35 years old with type 1 diabetes. The material sequenced was naive CD4+ T cells from blood. The CDR3 loop is CASSQTAQETQYF. In nucleotides, the CDR3 is TGTGCCAGCAGTCAAACGGCCCAAGAGACCCAGTACTTC.